The entry that follows covers one T cell receptor beta chain sequence. What it recognizes is unknown. The sample comes from a study of T cell responses to AZD1222 COVID-19 vaccine. General study findings and limits: Nearly half of spike-specific TCRs reportedly go after variant regions that carry no mutations.

The protocol was immunoSEQ multiplex PCR, while the TCRdb copy is restricted to in-frame clones and leaves out a portion. The sample has 80,000 to 100,000 clones, approximately 83% seen once. With V trimmed by 8 bases and J by 5 bases, 11 bases remained unmatched. Germline lookup yields CDR1 LNHDA and CDR2 SQIVND (reference sequence). CDR3 size: 14 residues. The specimen comprised peripheral blood, sampled 28 days after the second AZD1222 dose. The clonotype comes from an adult who received the AZD1222 COVID-19 vaccine. This chain uses TRBV19 with TRBJ1-1; TRBD1 aligns across 7 bases. The CDR3 DNA reads as TGTGCCAGTGGAGACAGACAGGGATATACTGAAGCTTTCTTT. It encodes CASGDRQGYTEAFF.